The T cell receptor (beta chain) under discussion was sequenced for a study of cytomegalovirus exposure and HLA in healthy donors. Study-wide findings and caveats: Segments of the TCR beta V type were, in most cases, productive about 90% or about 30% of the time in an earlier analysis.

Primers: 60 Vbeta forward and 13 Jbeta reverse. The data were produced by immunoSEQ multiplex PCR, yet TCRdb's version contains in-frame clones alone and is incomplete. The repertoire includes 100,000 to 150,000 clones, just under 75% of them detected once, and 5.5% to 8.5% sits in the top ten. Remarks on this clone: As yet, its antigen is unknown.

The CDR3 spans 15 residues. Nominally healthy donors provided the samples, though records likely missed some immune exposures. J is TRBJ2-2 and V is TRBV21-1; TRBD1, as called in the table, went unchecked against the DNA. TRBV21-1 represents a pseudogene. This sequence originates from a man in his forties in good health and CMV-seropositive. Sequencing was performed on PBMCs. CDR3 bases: TGTGCCAGCAGCAGCTCCGGGACAGACACCGGGGAGCTGTTTTTT. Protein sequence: CASSSSGTDTGELFF.